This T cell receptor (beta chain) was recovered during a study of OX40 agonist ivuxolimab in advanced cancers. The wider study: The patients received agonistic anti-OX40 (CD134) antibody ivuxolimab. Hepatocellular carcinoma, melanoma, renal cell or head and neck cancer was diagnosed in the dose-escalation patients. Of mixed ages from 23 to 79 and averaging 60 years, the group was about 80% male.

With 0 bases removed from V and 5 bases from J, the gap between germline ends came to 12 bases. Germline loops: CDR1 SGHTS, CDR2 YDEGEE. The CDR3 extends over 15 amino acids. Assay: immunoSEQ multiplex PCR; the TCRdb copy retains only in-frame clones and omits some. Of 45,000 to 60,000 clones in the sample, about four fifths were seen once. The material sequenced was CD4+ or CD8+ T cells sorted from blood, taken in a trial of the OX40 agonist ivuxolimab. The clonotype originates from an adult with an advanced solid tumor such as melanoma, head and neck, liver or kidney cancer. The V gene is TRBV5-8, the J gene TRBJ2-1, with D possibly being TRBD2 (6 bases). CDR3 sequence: CASSLVVADNNEQFF. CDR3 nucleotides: TGTGCCAGCAGCTTGGTAGTAGCGGATAACAATGAGCAGTTCTTC.